This TCR beta chain was retrieved from a study of immune cell composition in non-small cell lung cancer (dated by TCRdb to 2015 to 2018). Broadly, across the study: To assign histologic subtype, which was mostly lung adenocarcinoma or squamous cell carcinoma, H&E was combined with p63, CK5, Napsin A and TTF-1 immunohistochemistry. TCR-beta sequencing from Adaptive Biotechnologies was done on approximately 32 paired sets of NSCLC tumour and non-adjacent lung specimens and on some 27 tumour-only specimens. For supplementary cohort #1, made up of more than eight lung adenocarcinoma cases, paired tumour/lung TCR-beta sequencing was done and TIL populations were generated so that tumour reactivity could be assessed. The subtype comparisons left out a handful of tumour specimens with TCR-beta data because those specimens were rare histological subtypes.

For this chain, trimming is 1 base at the V end and 15 bases at the J end, and the number of junction bases without a gene match is 8. Including the terminal cysteine and phenylalanine, the CDR3 comprises 13 residues. Only CDR3 DNA is held: 39 bases, read in frame from base 1. As encoded in the germline V gene, CDR1 is SGHDN while CDR2 is FVKESK. About this clone: It has no known antigen specificity. Base qualities are not provided; no much larger clone lies one nucleotide away.

Normal lung samples came from the same patient and were non-adjacent lung tissue collected as far from the tumour as possible, with a minimum distance of 3 cm. Frozen aliquots of unsorted single-cell suspensions were used for genomic DNA extraction with the QIAamp DNA kit. Tissues were received within 2 hours of resection and were immediately processed into single-cell suspensions. Tissue was broken up mechanically, digested enzymatically with DNase I, collagenase I and hyaluronidase for roughly 28 minutes at 37 degrees C, and then filtered and RBC-lysed. Paper-wide results and their limitations: Smoking pack-years did not significantly correlate with tumour TCR-beta clonality. Across 10 or so adenocarcinoma cases, the maximal tumour-associated clone frequency showed a strong correlation with TIL tumour reactivity, but overall clonality showed no such correlation. Nearly half of NSCLC cases had tumour-associated clones >0.5%, with about 71% of squamous carcinomas showing such clones compared with about 35% of adenocarcinomas. The reactivity cohort included only roughly nine cases, and whether tumour-reactive clones share sequences with the dominant in vivo tumour-associated clones was not shown.

A two-step multiplex PCR amplified TCR-beta CDR3 regions from genomic DNA, and the second step of the PCR added Illumina-compatible adaptors. As a commercial immunoSEQ service, TCR-beta immunosequencing was carried out on an Illumina platform. In the paper's pipeline: Two measures summarised the repertoires: productive clonality, and Top 10 Clones, meaning the percentage of T-cell templates coming from the ten most frequent sequences. Productive clonality ranged from 0 to 1, with 1 indicating a monoclonal population. Tumour-associated clones, identified using log10 scatter plots, were defined as sequences that made up at least 0.1% of tumour T-cell templates and were not found in the matched non-adjacent lung. Analyses were done in GraphPad Prism7 and R, with Student's t-tests for two-group comparisons, ANOVA for stages, and linear regression for relationships. As stored in TCRdb, this immuneACCESS dataset retains in-frame rearrangements with V and J assigned. A fraction of the clones does not appear; measured against another copy, unresolved V genes explain less than half of the discrepancy, and the remainder lacks a known reason. That table supplies the V and J calls and clone size; D and trimming were determined from the DNA. A total of approximately 1,400 clones appear in this sample, approximately 71% of them only once. The leading ten clones occupy more than 25% of the sample.

Sequenced material: non-adjacent lung tissue. The clonotype comes from a human donor with non-small cell lung cancer. The chain is assembled from TRBV14 and TRBJ2-1; 8 of the junction bases match TRBD1. The DNA sequence is TGTGCCAGCAGCCAAGCGGATCGGACAGGGCGGTTCTTC. It codes for CASSQADRTGRFF. The reference TRBV14 and TRBJ2-1 proteins fill in what lies around the CDR3, so the full variable domain reads EAGVTQFPSHSVIEKGQTVTLRCDPISGHDNLYWYRRVMGKEIKFLLHFVKESKQDESGMPNNRFLAERTGGTYSTLKVQPAELEDSGVYFCASSQADRTGRFFGPGTRLTVL.